The clone carrying this T cell receptor (beta chain) was seen more than once but under ten times. This entry comes from a study of blood T cell repertoires in COVID-19. Study background: The United States, Italy and Spain provided the acute and convalescent COVID-19 samples. From T cells, B-cell-depleted T cells, or PBMCs came the material, which was cDNA or gDNA.

Trimming removed 4 bases from V and 5 bases from J, with 15 bases in between. The CDR3 length is 13 residues. Germline CDR1 GTSNPN, CDR2 SVGIG (reference sequence). Original methodology: Counts of nucleated cells, estimated from reference gene primer amplification, were obtained. Repertoires were generated with immunoSEQ multiplex PCR, while TCRdb's copy carries only in-frame clones and drops some. That table is the source of V, J and clone size, and D and trimming were worked out from the DNA. This sample carries approximately 200,000 clones, 80% to 90% of them seen once, and the ten largest clones take 6.2%.

This TCR was recovered from a man aged 55 to 70 who had recovered from COVID-19. Specimen: peripheral blood. This chain connects TRBV30 to TRBJ2-7; D possibly corresponds to TRBD1 (5 bases). CDR3 nucleotides: TGTGCCTGGAAAAATAGGGGCAGCGACGAGCAGTACTTC. Protein sequence: CAWKNRGSDEQYF. Variable domain in full (rest from reference TRBV30 and TRBJ2-7): SQTIHQWPATLVQPVGSPLSLECTVEGTSNPNLYWYRQAAGRGLQLLFYSVGIGQISSEVPQNLSASRPQDRQFILSSKKLLLSDSGFYLCAWKNRGSDEQYFGPGTRLTVT.